The clone carrying this T cell receptor (beta chain) was observed a few times. The antigen is not known. This CDR3 has 15 amino acids. The data were taken from a study of breast tumors, draining lymph nodes, adjacent tissues. General observations from the study: Tumor T cell lymph node origin was a supported hypothesis, not proven. Data fit most tumor T cells coming from lymph node, expanding in tumor.

TCRdb called the multiplex PCR reads again in MiXCR, with one record for every CDR3 protein. Found here are some 130,000 distinct CDR3 sequences, about a fifth of them singletons; the top ten hold about 2.4%. Axillary draining lymph nodes of breast cancer patients supplied the node samples. The V gene is TRBV12-1, the J gene TRBJ2-3. TRBV12-1 has pseudogene status. Sequencing used axillary lymph node tissue. This TCR was recovered from a female donor with breast cancer. Some clones in this sample may be carry-over from other donors' samples. CDR3 loop: CASSLYTTPKDTQYF. CDR3 bases: TGTGCCAGCAGCTTATATACTACGCCGAAAGATACGCAGTATTTT.